The source of this T cell receptor (beta chain) is a study of shared clonotypes between healthy human individuals. About the research overall: Each donor had three CD4 naive, three CD4 memory, two CD8 naive and one CD8 memory plate.

Germline assignment: CDR1 LGHNA and CDR2 YNFKEQ. V was cut by 0 bases and J by 5 bases, with 16 bases left in between. The CDR3 contains 16 residues. TCRdb's copy holds only in-frame clones and misses some; the assay was immunoSEQ multiplex PCR. The sample has some 980,000 clones; about 80% are singletons. The gene calls are TRBV4-2 and TRBJ2-5, with D possibly being TRBD2 (6 bases). The receptor was derived from a man aged 18 to 30 in good health. The sample consisted of memory CD4+ T cells sorted from blood. Subset in this sample: CD45RA-negative fraction. DNA of the CDR3: TGTGCCAGCAGCCAAGATGGAGGGACTTTTCAGGAGACCCAGTACTTC. It is translated as CASSQDGGTFQETQYF.